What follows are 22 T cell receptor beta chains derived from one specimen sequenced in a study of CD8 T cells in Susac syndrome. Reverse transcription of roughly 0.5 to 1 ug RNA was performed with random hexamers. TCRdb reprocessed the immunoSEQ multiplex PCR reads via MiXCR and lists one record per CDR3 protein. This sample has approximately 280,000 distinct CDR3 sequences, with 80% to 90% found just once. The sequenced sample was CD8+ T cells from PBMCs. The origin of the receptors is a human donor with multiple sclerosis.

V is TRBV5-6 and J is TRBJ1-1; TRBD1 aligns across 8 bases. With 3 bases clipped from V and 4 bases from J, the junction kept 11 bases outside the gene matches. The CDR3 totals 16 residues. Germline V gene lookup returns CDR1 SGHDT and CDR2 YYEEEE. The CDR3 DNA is TGTGCCAGCAGCTCCTGGACAGGGATTATTGCCACTGAAGCTTTCTTT. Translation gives CASSSWTGIIATEAFF.

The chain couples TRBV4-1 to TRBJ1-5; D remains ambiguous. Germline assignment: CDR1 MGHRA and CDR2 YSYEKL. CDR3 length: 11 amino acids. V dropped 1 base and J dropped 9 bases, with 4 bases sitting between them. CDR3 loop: CASSQGRPQHF. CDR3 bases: TGCGCCAGCAGCCAAGGTCGGCCCCAGCATTTT.

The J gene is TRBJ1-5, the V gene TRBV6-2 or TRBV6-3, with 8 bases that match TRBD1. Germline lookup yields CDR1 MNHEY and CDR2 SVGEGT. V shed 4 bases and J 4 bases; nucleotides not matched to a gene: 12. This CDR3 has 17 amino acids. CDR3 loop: CASSSTWDRKANQPQHF. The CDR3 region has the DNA TGTGCCAGCAGTTCTACCTGGGACAGGAAAGCAAATCAGCCCCAGCATTTT.

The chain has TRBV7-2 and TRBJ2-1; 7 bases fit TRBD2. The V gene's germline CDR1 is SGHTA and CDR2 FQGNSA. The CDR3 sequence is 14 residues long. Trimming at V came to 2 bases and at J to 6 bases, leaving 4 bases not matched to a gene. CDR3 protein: CASSLTGRPNEQFF. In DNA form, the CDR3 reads TGTGCCAGCAGCTTAACCGGGAGGCCCAATGAGCAGTTCTTC.

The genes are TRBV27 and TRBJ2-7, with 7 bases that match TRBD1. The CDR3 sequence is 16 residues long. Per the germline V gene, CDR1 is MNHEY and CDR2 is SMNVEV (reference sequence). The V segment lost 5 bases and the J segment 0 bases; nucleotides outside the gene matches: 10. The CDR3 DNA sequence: TGTGCCAGCAGTCCCTCGACAGGGCGACTCTCCTACGAGCAGTACTTC. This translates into CASSPSTGRLSYEQYF.

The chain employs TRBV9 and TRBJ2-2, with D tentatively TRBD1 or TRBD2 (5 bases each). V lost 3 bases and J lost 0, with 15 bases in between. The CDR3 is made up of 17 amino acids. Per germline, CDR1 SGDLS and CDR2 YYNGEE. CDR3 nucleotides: TGTGCCAGCAGCGCACCTGGACGGGGCGCGAACACCGGGGAGCTGTTTTTT. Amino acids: CASSAPGRGANTGELFF.

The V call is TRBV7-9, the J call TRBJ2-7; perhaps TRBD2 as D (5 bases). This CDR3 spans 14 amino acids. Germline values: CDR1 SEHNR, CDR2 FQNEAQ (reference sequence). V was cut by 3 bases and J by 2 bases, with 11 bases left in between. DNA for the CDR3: TGTGCCAGCAGCTTTCCCGGGGATGCCTACGAGCAGTACTTC. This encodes CASSFPGDAYEQYF.

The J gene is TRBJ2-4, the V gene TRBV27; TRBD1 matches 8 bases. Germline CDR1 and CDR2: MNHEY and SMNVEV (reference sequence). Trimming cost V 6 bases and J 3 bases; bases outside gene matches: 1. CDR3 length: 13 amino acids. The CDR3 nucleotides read TGTGCCAGCAGAACAGGGGGCAAAAACATTCAGTACTTC. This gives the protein CASRTGGKNIQYF.

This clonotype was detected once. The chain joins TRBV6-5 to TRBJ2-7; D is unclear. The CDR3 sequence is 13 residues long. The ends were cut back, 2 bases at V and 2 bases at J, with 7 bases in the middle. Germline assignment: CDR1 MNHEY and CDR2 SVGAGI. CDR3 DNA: TGTGCCAGCAGTTACGAAGCTACCTACGAGCAGTACTTC. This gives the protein CASSYEATYEQYF.

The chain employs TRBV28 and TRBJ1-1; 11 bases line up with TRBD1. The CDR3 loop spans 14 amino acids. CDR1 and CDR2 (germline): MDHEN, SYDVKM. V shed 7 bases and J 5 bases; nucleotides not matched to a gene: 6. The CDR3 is CASTSGQGATEAFF. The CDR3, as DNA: TGTGCCAGCACCTCTGGACAGGGGGCGACTGAAGCTTTCTTT.

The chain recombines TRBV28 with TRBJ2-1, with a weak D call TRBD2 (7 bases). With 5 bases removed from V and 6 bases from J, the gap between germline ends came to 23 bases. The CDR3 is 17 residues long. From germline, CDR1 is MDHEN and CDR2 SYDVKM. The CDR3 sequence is CASSPSGGAGHGNEQFF. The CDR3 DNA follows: TGTGCCAGCAGTCCTTCGGGGGGCGCGGGCCACGGCAATGAGCAGTTCTTC.

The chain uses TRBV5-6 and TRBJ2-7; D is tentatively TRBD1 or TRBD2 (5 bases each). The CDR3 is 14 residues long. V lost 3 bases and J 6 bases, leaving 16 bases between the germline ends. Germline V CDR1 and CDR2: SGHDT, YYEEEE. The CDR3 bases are TGTGCCAGCAGCTACCAGCACCGGGACCGCGAGCAGTACTTC. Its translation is CASSYQHRDREQYF. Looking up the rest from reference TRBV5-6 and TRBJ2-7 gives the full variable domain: DAGVTQSPTHLIKTRGQQVTLRCSPKSGHDTVSWYQQALGQGPQFIFQYYEEEERQRGNFPDRFSGHQFPNYSSELNVNALLLGDSALYLCASSYQHRDREQYFGPGTRLTVT.

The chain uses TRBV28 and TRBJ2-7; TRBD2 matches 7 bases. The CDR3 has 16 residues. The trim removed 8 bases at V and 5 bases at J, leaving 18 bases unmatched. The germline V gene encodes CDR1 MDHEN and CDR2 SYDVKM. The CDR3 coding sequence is TGTGCCAGCGGCCGGGGGGATGGACCCGTGCTTCACGAGCAGTACTTC. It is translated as CASGRGDGPVLHEQYF. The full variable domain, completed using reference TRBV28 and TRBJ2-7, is DVKVTQSSRYLVKRTGEKVFLECVQDMDHENMFWYRQDPGLGLRLIYFSYDVKMKEKGDIPEGYSVSREKKERFSLILESASTNQTSMYLCASGRGDGPVLHEQYFGPGTRLTVT.

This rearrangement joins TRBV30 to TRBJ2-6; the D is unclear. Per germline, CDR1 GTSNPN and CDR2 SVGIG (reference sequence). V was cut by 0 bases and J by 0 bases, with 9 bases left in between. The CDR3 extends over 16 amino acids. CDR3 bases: TGTGCCTGGAGTGTATTAAGGATCTCTGGGGCCAACGTCCTGACTTTC. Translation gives CAWSVLRISGANVLTF.

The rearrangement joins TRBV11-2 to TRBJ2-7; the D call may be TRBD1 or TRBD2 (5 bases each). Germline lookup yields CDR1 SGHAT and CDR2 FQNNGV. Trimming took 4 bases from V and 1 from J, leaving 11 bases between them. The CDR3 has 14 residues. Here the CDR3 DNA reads TGTGCCAGCAGCTCGGGGCTAAAATCCTACGAGCAGTACTTC. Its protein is CASSSGLKSYEQYF.

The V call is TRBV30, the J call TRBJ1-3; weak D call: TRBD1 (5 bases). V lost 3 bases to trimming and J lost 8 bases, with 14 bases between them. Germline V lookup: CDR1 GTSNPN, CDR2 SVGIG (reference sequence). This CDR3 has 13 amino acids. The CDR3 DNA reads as TGTGCCTGGAGCGGCGGGGGACGGGACACCATATATTTT. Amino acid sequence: CAWSGGGRDTIYF.

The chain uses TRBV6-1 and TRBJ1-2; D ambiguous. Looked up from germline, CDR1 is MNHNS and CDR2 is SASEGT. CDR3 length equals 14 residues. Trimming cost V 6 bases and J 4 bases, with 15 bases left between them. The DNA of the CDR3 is TGTGCCAGCAGCATCTCCCTCGGTTCCTATGGCTACACCTTC. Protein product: CASSISLGSYGYTF.

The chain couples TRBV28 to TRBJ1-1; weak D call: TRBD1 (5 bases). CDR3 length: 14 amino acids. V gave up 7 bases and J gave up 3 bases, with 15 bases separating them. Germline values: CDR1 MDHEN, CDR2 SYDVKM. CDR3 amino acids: CASTAGGVDTEAFF. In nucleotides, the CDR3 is TGTGCCAGCACGGCGGGGGGGGTAGACACTGAAGCTTTCTTT.

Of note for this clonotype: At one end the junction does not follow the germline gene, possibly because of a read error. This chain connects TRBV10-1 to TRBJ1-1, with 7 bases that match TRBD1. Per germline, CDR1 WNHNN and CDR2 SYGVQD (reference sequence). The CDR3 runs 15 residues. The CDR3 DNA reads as TGCGCCAGCAGTGAGTCAGTGACAGGGAACTCTGAAGCTTTCTTT. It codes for CASSESVTGNSEAFF.

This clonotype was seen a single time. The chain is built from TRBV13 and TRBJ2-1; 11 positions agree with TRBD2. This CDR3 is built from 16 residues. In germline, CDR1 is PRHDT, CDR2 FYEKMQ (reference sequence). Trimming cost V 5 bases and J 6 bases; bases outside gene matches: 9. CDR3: CASSIAGGPSGNEQFF. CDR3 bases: TGTGCCAGCAGCATAGCGGGAGGGCCTTCAGGCAATGAGCAGTTCTTC.

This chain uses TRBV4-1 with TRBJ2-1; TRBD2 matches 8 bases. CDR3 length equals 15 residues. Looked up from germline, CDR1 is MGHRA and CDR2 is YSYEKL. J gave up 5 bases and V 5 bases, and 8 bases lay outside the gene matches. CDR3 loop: CASSLAGSSNNEQFF. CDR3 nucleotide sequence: TGCGCCAGCAGCTTAGCGGGATCATCCAACAATGAGCAGTTCTTC.

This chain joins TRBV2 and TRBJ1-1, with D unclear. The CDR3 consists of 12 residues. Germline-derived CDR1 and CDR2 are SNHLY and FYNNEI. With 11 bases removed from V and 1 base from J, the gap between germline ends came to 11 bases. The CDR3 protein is CALTDGNTEAFF. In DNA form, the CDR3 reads TGTGCCTTGACGGATGGGAACACTGAAGCTTTCTTT.